The clone carrying this T cell receptor beta chain was counted a few times. Measured with immunoSEQ multiplex PCR; TCRdb has only the in-frame clones, and not every one. The table has 200,000 to 250,000 clones, 70% to 85% seen once. This entry belongs to a study of blood T cell repertoires in COVID-19. The CDR3 is made up of 12 amino acids. Trimming left V 3 bases short and J 6 bases short, with 9 bases between. Sequenced material: peripheral blood. The receptor was isolated from a woman older than 75 with active or convalescent COVID-19. The J gene is TRBJ2-7, the V gene TRBV12-3 or TRBV12-4, with D perhaps matching TRBD2 (5 bases). In nucleotides, the CDR3 is TGTGCCAGCAGTTTCGAGGGCTCCGAGCAGTACTTC. Amino acid sequence: CASSFEGSEQYF.